This T cell receptor beta chain was captured by sequencing in a study of breast tumors, draining lymph nodes, adjacent tissues. Study conclusions and caveats: Tumor repertoires ranked between lymph nodes and nontumor tissue in diversity, with V and J gene preferences. Data fit most tumor T cells coming from lymph node, expanding in tumor. Luminal-like breast cancer showed significantly greater tumor-nontumor repertoire similarity than basal-like breast cancer did.

The CDR3 sequence is 14 residues long. CDR1 is DFQATT, CDR2 SNEGSKA, per germline (reference sequence). V was clipped by 6 bases and J by 5 bases; unmatched bases: 11. TCRdb redid the calling of the multiplex PCR reads with MiXCR, one entry per CDR3 protein. The data contain over 70,000 distinct CDR3 sequences, about 27% of them singletons. Samples came from axillary lymph nodes draining the breast cancer. As concerns this clonotype: The antigen is unknown.

The TCR originated in a female donor with breast cancer. Some clones in this sample may be carry-over from other donors' samples. Material for sequencing was axillary lymph node tissue. The chain combines TRBV20-1 with TRBJ2-5, with 8 positions matching TRBD2. The CDR3 DNA follows: TGCAGTGCCTTGGGACTAGGGGGAAGGGAGACCCAGTACTTC. Its protein is CSALGLGGRETQYF.